This T cell receptor (beta chain) was captured in a study of blood T cell repertoires in COVID-19. The V and J ends lost 9 bases and 8 bases, in that order; junction bases with no gene match: 8. This CDR3 is 12 amino acids long. Per germline, CDR1 KGHDR and CDR2 SFDVKD. Produced via immunoSEQ multiplex PCR; TCRdb's table is partial and in-frame only. The top ten hold 3% to 4% of the sample, which has roughly 330,000 clones, around 87% seen once. The TCR sequence derives from a woman in her forties or fifties with active or convalescent COVID-19. The chain links TRBV24-1 to TRBJ1-2, with TRBD1 matching over 7 bases. Sequencing was done on a sample of peripheral blood. CDR3 DNA sequence: TGTGCCACCGGTAATCCAGGGGGAGGCTACACCTTC. Protein sequence: CATGNPGGGYTF.